These 27 T cell receptor beta chains share one sample of origin, sequenced in a study of T cell responses to AZD1222 COVID-19 vaccine. TCRdb keeps only in-frame clones here, not all; method: immunoSEQ multiplex PCR. The top ten clones hold about 13% of a sample with over 95,000 clones, approximately 94% of them seen once. The source was peripheral blood, collected on day 0 of AZD1222 vaccination. These TCRs come from an adult in good health.

V is TRBV7-2 and J is TRBJ2-7, with D possibly being TRBD1 or TRBD2 (5 bases each). With 3 bases removed from V and 6 bases from J, the gap between germline ends came to 15 bases. CDR3 length equals 14 residues. From germline, CDR1 is SGHTA and CDR2 FQGNSA. The CDR3 nucleotides read TGTGCCAGCAGCTTGGGACGGACCCTCGGCGAGCAGTACTTC. Translated: CASSLGRTLGEQYF.

V and J are TRBV7-2 and TRBJ1-2, with 9 positions matching TRBD1. The junction had 5 bases not matched to a gene; V was cut back by 4 bases and J by 2 bases. CDR3 length: 15 amino acids. From germline, CDR1 is SGHTA and CDR2 FQGNSA. Here the CDR3 DNA reads TGTGCCAGCAGCTCGGGACAGGGATTCAACTATGGCTACACCTTC. Its protein product is CASSSGQGFNYGYTF. The full variable domain, its missing parts supplied by reference TRBV7-2 and TRBJ1-2, is GAGVSQSPSNKVTEKGKDVELRCDPISGHTALYWYRQSLGQGLEFLIYFQGNSAPDKSGLPSDRFSAERTGGSVSTLTIQRTQQEDSAVYLCASSSGQGFNYGYTFGSGTRLTVV.

This chain uses TRBV10-3 with TRBJ1-1, with D perhaps matching TRBD1 (6 bases). The CDR3 runs 14 residues. Germline V CDR1 and CDR2: ENHRY, SYGVKD. Between the trimmed V and J ends, which lost 2 bases and 1 base, there was a span of 8 bases. CDR3 in amino acids: CAISEGTTNTEAFF. The CDR3 region has the DNA TGTGCCATCAGTGAGGGGACAACGAACACTGAAGCTTTCTTT.

The CDR3 loop is CASSLAEGGLGVRDTQYF. CDR3 nucleotides: TGCGCCAGCAGCTTGGCCGAAGGGGGACTAGGGGTACGAGATACGCAGTATTTT. The chain uses TRBV5-1 and TRBJ2-3; TRBD2 matches 8 bases. Germline V CDR1 and CDR2: SGHRS, YFSETQ. Trimming took 0 bases from V and 5 from J; bases not matched to a gene: 14. The CDR3 consists of 18 residues. Variable domain in full (rest from reference TRBV5-1 and TRBJ2-3): KAGVTQTPRYLIKTRGQQVTLSCSPISGHRSVSWYQQTPGQGLQFLFEYFSETQRNKGNFPGRFSGRQFSNSRSEMNVSTLELGDSALYLCASSLAEGGLGVRDTQYFGPGTRLTVL.

This chain uses TRBV28 with TRBJ2-7; D not certain. Trimming removed 5 bases at V and 2 bases at J, with 10 bases between. Germline assignment: CDR1 MDHEN and CDR2 SYDVKM. This CDR3 region has 13 residues. CDR3 sequence: CASSARRPYEQYF. The CDR3 DNA follows: TGTGCCAGCAGTGCCCGACGGCCCTACGAGCAGTACTTC.

The chain uses TRBV24-1 and TRBJ2-1; D is ambiguous. Germline V gene lookup returns CDR1 KGHDR and CDR2 SFDVKD. V lost 1 base and J 7 bases, leaving 7 bases between the germline ends. The CDR3 sequence is 13 residues long. The CDR3 bases are TGTGCCACCAGTGATTTTCAGGAGAATGAGCAGTTCTTC. It translates to CATSDFQENEQFF.

This clone was seen a single time. This chain uses TRBV5-1 with TRBJ1-2, with 12 bases that match TRBD1. The CDR3 is made up of 17 amino acids. Germline trimming cut 0 bases from V and 8 bases from J; bases unmatched to any gene: 11. Germline loops: CDR1 SGHRS, CDR2 YFSETQ. Here the CDR3 DNA reads TGCGCCAGCAGCTTGGATTCCCGGGACAGGGGGCTTGACGGCTACACCTTC. This translates into CASSLDSRDRGLDGYTF. The complete variable domain, with remaining parts taken from reference TRBV5-1 and TRBJ1-2, reads KAGVTQTPRYLIKTRGQQVTLSCSPISGHRSVSWYQQTPGQGLQFLFEYFSETQRNKGNFPGRFSGRQFSNSRSEMNVSTLELGDSALYLCASSLDSRDRGLDGYTFGSGTRLTVV.

This rearrangement joins TRBV6-4 to TRBJ2-3, with a tentative D call TRBD1 (6 bases). Germline V gene data show CDR1 as MRHNA and CDR2 as SNTAGT. This CDR3 comprises 15 residues. V shed 4 bases and J shed 2 bases, with 13 bases lying between them. CDR3 sequence reads: CASSGGRGHTDTQYF. In DNA, the CDR3 is TGTGCCAGCAGTGGCGGCAGGGGCCACACAGATACGCAGTATTTT.

J is TRBJ2-7 and V is TRBV5-4; 9 bases agree with TRBD2. The CDR3 has 14 amino acids. Germline trimming cut 4 bases from V and 2 bases from J; bases unmatched to any gene: 4. Germline V gene lookup returns CDR1 SGHNT and CDR2 YYREEE (reference sequence). CDR3 in DNA: TGTGCCAGCAGCGCGGGGGGGCTTGCCTACGAGCAGTACTTC. Translated: CASSAGGLAYEQYF.

This chain joins TRBV14 and TRBJ1-4; no clear D. V was clipped by 3 bases and J by 4 bases, with 12 bases between them. From germline, CDR1 is SGHDN and CDR2 FVKESK. This CDR3 comprises 15 residues. CDR3 nucleotides: TGTGCCAGCAGCCACTCGGACGGGTATAATGAAAAACTGTTTTTT. Residues: CASSHSDGYNEKLFF.

This chain links TRBV3-1 (or the pseudogene TRBV3-2) with TRBJ2-7; D might be TRBD1 or TRBD2, each matching 6 bases. Germline-derived CDR1 and CDR2 are LGHDT and YNNKEL (reference sequence). The germline V and J ends were trimmed by 4 bases and 7 bases, with 14 bases remaining between them. This CDR3 has 13 residues. CDR3 loop: CASSLIGGGEQYF. DNA for the CDR3: TGTGCCAGCAGCCTCATCGGGGGCGGAGAGCAGTACTTC.

This chain connects TRBV29-1 to TRBJ1-2, with 7 nucleotides matching TRBD1. The V gene end was trimmed by 6 bases and the J gene end by 7 bases; junction bases not matched to a gene: 11. CDR1 and CDR2 from the germline V gene are SQVTM and ANQGSEA. This CDR3 comprises 13 residues. The CDR3 loop is CSVGTGDRSGYTF. The DNA for the CDR3 is TGCAGCGTGGGTACAGGGGACCGGAGTGGCTACACCTTC.

In its sample, this clone was seen once. The chain uses TRBV4-1 and TRBJ1-4; tentatively, D is TRBD1 (6 bases). This CDR3 is built from 14 residues. V was pared by 4 bases and J by 5 bases, with 11 bases between. Germline CDR1 MGHRA, CDR2 YSYEKL. The CDR3 DNA follows: TGCGCCAGCAGCCTCGGGACAAGCAATGAAAAACTGTTTTTT. Its translation: CASSLGTSNEKLFF.

The chain combines TRBV5-4 with TRBJ2-1; TRBD1 agrees at 10 bases. The CDR3 length is 15 residues. The trim removed 4 bases at V and 10 bases at J, leaving 11 bases unmatched. CDR1 and CDR2 from the germline V gene are SGHNT and YYREEE (reference sequence). Written as DNA, the CDR3 is TGTGCCAGCAGCGACCCGGGACAGGGGTTGCGGGAGCAGTTCTTC. Encoded protein: CASSDPGQGLREQFF.

The chain combines TRBV19 with TRBJ2-3, with no clear D. The CDR3 is 15 residues long. Germline CDR1 is LNHDA and CDR2 is SQIVND (reference sequence). Trimming stripped 5 bases from V and 4 bases from J, with 16 bases between. CDR3 nucleotide sequence: TGTGCCAGTAGTTCCGGCGGATTACCGGCAGATACGCAGTATTTT. Its translation is CASSSGGLPADTQYF.

The J gene is TRBJ1-2, the V gene TRBV30, with D maybe TRBD1 (5 bases). The CDR3 has 13 amino acids. Per germline, CDR1 GTSNPN and CDR2 SVGIG (reference sequence). V was clipped by 4 bases and J by 4 bases, with 13 bases between them. CDR3 residues: CAWTLGGTYGYTF. CDR3 DNA: TGTGCCTGGACCCTGGGAGGGACCTATGGCTACACCTTC.

The V call is TRBV28, the J call TRBJ2-7; D call uncertain. Germline lookup yields CDR1 MDHEN and CDR2 SYDVKM. CDR3 length: 16 residues. V dropped 2 bases and J dropped 1 base, with 15 bases sitting between them. In DNA, the CDR3 is TGTGCCAGCAGTTTAGTCGGTCGGTTAGGTTCCTACGAGCAGTACTTC. Residues: CASSLVGRLGSYEQYF.

This rearrangement joins TRBV28 to TRBJ1-6, with D uncertain. The V gene's germline CDR1 is MDHEN and CDR2 SYDVKM. V lost 5 bases and J 8 bases, leaving 4 bases between the germline ends. The CDR3 has 11 residues. As DNA, the CDR3 is TGTGCCAGCAGTGTAGATTCACCCCTCCACTTT. Amino acid sequence: CASSVDSPLHF.

The V and J genes are TRBV27 and TRBJ1-6; TRBD1 aligns across 8 bases. The CDR3 has 17 residues. CDR1 is MNHEY, CDR2 SMNVEV, per germline (reference sequence). The trim removed 5 bases at V and 0 bases at J, leaving 6 bases unmatched. DNA of the CDR3: TGTGCCAGCAGTCCCCGACAGGGGAGCTCCTATAATTCACCCCTCCACTTT. Its translation: CASSPRQGSSYNSPLHF.

The genes are TRBV11-2 and TRBJ1-1, with unresolved D. Germline V gives CDR1 SGHAT, CDR2 FQNNGV. Deletions cut 1 base from V and 7 bases from J, with 10 bases between. The CDR3 is 13 amino acids. CDR3: CASSLVRGIEAFF. The CDR3, as DNA: TGTGCCAGCAGCTTAGTTCGGGGAATTGAAGCTTTCTTT.

The chain carries TRBV7-9 and TRBJ1-1; no clear D. CDR1 SEHNR and CDR2 FQNEAQ come from the germline V gene (reference sequence). The CDR3 covers 14 residues. V gave up 8 bases and J gave up 1 base, with 14 bases separating them. CDR3 residues: CASRLDYRNTEAFF. As DNA, the CDR3 is TGTGCCAGCCGATTAGATTATAGGAACACTGAAGCTTTCTTT.

V is TRBV2 and J is TRBJ1-2, with 8 bases identical to TRBD1. V was pared by 7 bases and J by 3 bases, with 4 bases of the junction left unmatched. From germline, CDR1 is SNHLY and CDR2 FYNNEI. This CDR3 spans 13 amino acids. The CDR3 sequence is CASIRDRYYGYTF. As DNA, the CDR3 is TGTGCCAGCATACGGGACAGGTACTATGGCTACACCTTC. Complete variable domain (other parts from reference TRBV2 and TRBJ1-2): EPEVTQTPSHQVTQMGQEVILRCVPISNHLYFYWYRQILGQKVEFLVSFYNNEISEKSEIFDDQFSVERPDGSNFTLKIRSTKLEDSAMYFCASIRDRYYGYTFGSGTRLTVV.

This chain connects TRBV11-3 to TRBJ2-4; 7 bases map to TRBD2. CDR1 and CDR2 from the germline V gene are SGHNT and YENEEA. V lost 5 bases and J lost 6; bases outside the gene matches: 4. The CDR3 has 13 amino acids. The CDR3 is CASSLGEGNIQYF. The CDR3 DNA sequence: TGTGCCAGCAGCCTAGGGGAGGGAAACATTCAGTACTTC.

This clone was seen just once. V is TRBV18 and J is TRBJ2-6; D is perhaps TRBD1 (5 bases). The CDR3 sequence is 16 residues long. Germline V CDR1 and CDR2: KGHSH, LQKENI. The V end was cut by 3 bases, the J end by 3 bases, with 12 bases between. The CDR3 sequence is CASSPRPGLGANVLTF. CDR3 DNA: TGTGCCAGCTCACCCCGTCCAGGGCTTGGGGCCAACGTCCTGACTTTC.

This chain connects TRBV11-2 to TRBJ1-1; D remains ambiguous. Per the germline V gene, CDR1 is SGHAT and CDR2 is FQNNGV. With 6 bases removed from V and 1 base from J, the gap between germline ends came to 15 bases. The CDR3 consists of 15 residues. CDR3 sequence: CASSYTIPGNTEAFF. The CDR3 DNA sequence: TGTGCCAGCAGTTATACGATCCCAGGGAACACTGAAGCTTTCTTT.

The rearrangement uses TRBV18 and TRBJ2-1, with unresolved D. Germline V lookup: CDR1 KGHSH, CDR2 LQKENI. CDR3 length: 13 residues. V shed 1 base and J shed 6 bases, with 7 bases lying between them. The CDR3 sequence: CASSPRSVNEQFF. The CDR3 DNA sequence: TGTGCCAGCTCACCACGATCGGTCAATGAGCAGTTCTTC.

The V call is TRBV2, the J call TRBJ1-5; possible D gene TRBD1, 6 bases. CDR1 is SNHLY and CDR2 is FYNNEI in the germline V gene. The CDR3 totals 14 residues. Deletions cut 2 bases from V and 8 bases from J, with 13 bases between. The CDR3 DNA reads TGTGCCAGCAGTGAATGGACAGCAAGGGAGCCCCAGCATTTT. It codes for CASSEWTAREPQHF.